The subject of this entry is one T cell receptor (beta chain). Its antigen is currently unknown. Both 60 Vbeta primers and 13 Jbeta primers went into the PCR. Generated by immunoSEQ multiplex PCR, the TCRdb table keeps only in-frame clones and is missing some. The sample consists of over 120,000 clones, more than 70% of them appearing once. The sample is drawn from a study of cytomegalovirus exposure and HLA in healthy donors. Germline V lookup: CDR1 MDHEN, CDR2 SYDVKM. V lost 5 bases and J 7 bases, leaving 14 bases between the germline ends. This CDR3 is built from 13 residues. Whole-study results and caveats: Among donors in an Asian-associated ancestry cluster, a later analysis reportedly found fewer N-insertions than the roughly 700-donor mean. One cluster of highly shared sequence variants probably arose as a sequencing artifact.

This TCR was recovered from a man aged 45-60 years in good health and CMV-seronegative. The gene calls are TRBV28 and TRBJ1-1; tentative D call: TRBD1 (6 bases). The sample comprised PBMCs. The CDR3 loop reads CASSPRGQIEAFF. CDR3 bases: TGTGCCAGCAGTCCACGAGGACAGATTGAAGCTTTCTTT.